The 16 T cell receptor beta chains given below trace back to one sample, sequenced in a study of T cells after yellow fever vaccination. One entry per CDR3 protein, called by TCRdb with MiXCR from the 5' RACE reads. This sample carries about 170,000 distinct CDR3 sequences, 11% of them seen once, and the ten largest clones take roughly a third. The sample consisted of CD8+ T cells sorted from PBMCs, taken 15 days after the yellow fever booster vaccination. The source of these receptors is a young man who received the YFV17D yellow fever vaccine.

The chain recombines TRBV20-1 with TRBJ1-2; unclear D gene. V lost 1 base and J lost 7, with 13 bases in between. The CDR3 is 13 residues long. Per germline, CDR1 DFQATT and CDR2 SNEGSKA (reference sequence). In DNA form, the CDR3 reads TGCAGTGCTAGAGCTACCGAAGCCATTGGCTACACCTTC. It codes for CSARATEAIGYTF.

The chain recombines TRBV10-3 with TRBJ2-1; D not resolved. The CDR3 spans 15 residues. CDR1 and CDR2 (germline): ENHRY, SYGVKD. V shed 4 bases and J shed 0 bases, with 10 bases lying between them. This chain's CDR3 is CAISGFSSSYNEQFF. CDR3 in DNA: TGTGCCATCAGTGGTTTTTCTAGCTCCTACAATGAGCAGTTCTTC.

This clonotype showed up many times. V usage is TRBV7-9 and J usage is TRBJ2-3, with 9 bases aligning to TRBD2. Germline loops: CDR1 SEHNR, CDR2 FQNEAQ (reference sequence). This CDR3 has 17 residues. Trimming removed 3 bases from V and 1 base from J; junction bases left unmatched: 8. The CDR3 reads CASSLRAGGPGTDTQYF. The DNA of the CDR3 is TGTGCCAGCAGCTTGCGCGCGGGGGGGCCTGGCACAGATACGCAGTATTTT.

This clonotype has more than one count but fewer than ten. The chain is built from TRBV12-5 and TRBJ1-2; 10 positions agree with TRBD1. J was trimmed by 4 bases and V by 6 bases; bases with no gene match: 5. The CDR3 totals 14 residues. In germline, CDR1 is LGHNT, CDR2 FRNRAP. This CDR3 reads CASGPGQGGYGYTF. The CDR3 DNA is TGTGCTAGTGGCCCCGGACAGGGGGGCTATGGCTACACCTTC.

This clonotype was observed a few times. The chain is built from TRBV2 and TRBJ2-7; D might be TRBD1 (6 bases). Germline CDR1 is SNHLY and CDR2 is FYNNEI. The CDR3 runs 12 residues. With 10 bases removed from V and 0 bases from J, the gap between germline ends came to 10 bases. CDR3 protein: CATDRPSYEQYF. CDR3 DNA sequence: TGTGCCACTGACAGGCCCTCCTACGAGCAGTACTTC.

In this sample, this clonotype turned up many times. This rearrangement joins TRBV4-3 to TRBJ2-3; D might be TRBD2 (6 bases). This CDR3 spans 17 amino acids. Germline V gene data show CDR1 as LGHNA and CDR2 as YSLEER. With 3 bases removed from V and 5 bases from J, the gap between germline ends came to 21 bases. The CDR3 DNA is TGCGCCAGCAGCCAGGGTAGGGACCGTCGGAGGGGAGATACGCAGTATTTT. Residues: CASSQGRDRRRGDTQYF.

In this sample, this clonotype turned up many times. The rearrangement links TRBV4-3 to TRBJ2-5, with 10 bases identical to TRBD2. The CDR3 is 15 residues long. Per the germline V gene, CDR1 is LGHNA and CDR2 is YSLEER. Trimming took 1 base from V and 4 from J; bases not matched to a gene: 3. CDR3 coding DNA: TGCGCCAGCAGCCAAGCCCTAGCGGGGGCAGAGACCCAGTACTTC. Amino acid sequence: CASSQALAGAETQYF.

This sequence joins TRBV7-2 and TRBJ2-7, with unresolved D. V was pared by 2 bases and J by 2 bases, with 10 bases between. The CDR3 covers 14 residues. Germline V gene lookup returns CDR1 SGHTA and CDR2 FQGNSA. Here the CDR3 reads CASSLSDAAYEQYV. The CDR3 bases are TGTGCCAGCAGCTTAAGCGATGCAGCCTACGAGCAGTACGTC.

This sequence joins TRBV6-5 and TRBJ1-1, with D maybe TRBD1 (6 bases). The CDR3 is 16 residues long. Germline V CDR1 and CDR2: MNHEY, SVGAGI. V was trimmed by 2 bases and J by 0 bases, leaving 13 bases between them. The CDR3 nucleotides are TGTGCCAGCAGTTACATTGGCAGGGGCTTGAACACTGAAGCTTTCTTT. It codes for CASSYIGRGLNTEAFF.

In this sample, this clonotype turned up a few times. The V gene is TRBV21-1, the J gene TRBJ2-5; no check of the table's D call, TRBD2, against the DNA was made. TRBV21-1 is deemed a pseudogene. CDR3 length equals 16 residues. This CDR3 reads CASSLLSGGVRETQYF. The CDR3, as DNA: TGTGCCAGCAGCCTACTAAGCGGGGGGGTCCGGGAGACCCAGTACTTC.

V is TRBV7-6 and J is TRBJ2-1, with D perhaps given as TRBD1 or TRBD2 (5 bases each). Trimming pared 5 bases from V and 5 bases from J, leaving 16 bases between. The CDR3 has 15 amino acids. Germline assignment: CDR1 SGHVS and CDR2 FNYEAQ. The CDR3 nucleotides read TGTGCCAGCAGCGAACAAAAGGGGACGGACAATGAGCAGTTCTTC. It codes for CASSEQKGTDNEQFF. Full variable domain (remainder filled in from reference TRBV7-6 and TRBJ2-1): GAGVSQSPRYKVTKRGQDVALRCDPISGHVSLYWYRQALGQGPEFLTYFNYEAQQDKSGLPNDRFSAERPEGSISTLTIQRTEQRDSAMYRCASSEQKGTDNEQFFGPGTRLTVL.

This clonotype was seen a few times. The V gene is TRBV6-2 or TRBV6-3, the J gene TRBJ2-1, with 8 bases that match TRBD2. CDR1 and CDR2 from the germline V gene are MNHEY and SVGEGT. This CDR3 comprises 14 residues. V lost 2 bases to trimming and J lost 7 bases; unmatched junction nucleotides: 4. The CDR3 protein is CASSYGRGDNEQFF. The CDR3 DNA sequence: TGTGCCAGCAGTTACGGGCGGGGGGATAATGAGCAGTTCTTC.

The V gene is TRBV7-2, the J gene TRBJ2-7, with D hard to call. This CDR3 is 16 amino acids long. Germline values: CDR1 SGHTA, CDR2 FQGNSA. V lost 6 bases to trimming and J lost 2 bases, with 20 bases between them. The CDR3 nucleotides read TGTGCCAGCAGACTCCCTCTAGGTCCGGGCCCCTACGAGCAGTACGTC. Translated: CASRLPLGPGPYEQYV.

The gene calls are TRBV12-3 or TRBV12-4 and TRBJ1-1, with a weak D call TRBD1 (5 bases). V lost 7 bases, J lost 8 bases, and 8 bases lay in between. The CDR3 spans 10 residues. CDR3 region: CASTGGEAFF. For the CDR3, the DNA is TGTGCCAGCACGGGGGGAGAAGCTTTCTTT.

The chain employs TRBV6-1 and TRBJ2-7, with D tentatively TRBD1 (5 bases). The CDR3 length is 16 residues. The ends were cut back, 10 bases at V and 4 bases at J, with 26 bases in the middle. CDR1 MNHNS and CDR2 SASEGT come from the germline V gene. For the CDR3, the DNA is TGTGCCACCACCTGGCTTTGGACGGACATGGGGTACGAGCAGTACGTC. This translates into CATTWLWTDMGYEQYV.

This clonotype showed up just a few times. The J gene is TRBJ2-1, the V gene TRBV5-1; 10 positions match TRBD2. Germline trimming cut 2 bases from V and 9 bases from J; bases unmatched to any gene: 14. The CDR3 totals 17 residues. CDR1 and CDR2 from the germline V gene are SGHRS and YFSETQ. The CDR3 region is CASSFRASGGPVGEQFF. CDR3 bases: TGCGCCAGCAGCTTTAGGGCTAGCGGGGGCCCTGTCGGTGAGCAGTTCTTC.